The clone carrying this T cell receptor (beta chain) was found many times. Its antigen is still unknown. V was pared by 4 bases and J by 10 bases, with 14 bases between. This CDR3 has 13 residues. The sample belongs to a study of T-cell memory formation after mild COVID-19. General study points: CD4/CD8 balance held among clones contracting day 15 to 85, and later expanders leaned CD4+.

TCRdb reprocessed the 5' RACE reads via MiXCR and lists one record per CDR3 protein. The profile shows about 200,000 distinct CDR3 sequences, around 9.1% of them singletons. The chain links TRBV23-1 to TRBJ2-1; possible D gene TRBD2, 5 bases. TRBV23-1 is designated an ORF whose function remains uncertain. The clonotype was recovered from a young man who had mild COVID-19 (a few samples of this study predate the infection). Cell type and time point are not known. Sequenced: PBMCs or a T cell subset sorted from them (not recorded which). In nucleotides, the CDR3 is TGCGCCAGCAGTCGGACTCGTCAAGGGGAGCAGTTCTTC. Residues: CASSRTRQGEQFF.